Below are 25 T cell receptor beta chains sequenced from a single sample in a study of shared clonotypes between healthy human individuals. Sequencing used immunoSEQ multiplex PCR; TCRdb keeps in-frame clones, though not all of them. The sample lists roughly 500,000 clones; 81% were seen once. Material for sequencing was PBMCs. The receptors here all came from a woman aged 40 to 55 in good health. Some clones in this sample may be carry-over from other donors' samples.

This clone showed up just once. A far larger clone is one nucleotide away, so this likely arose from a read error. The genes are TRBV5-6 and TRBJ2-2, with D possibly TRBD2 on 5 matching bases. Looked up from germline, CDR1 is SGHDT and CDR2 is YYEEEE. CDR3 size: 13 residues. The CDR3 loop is CASSTQLAGELLF. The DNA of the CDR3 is TGTGCCAGCAGTACACAGCTGGCCGGGGAGCTGCTTTTT.

The CDR3, as DNA: TGTGCCAGCAGTTACACCGGGACAGGGGTCAATGAGCAGTTCTTC. It encodes CASSYTGTGVNEQFF. V is TRBV6-6 and J is TRBJ2-1; 10 bases are shared with TRBD1. The V gene end was trimmed by 2 bases and the J gene end by 6 bases; junction bases not matched to a gene: 4. The CDR3 runs 15 residues. The germline gives CDR1 MNHNY, CDR2 SVGAGI (reference sequence).

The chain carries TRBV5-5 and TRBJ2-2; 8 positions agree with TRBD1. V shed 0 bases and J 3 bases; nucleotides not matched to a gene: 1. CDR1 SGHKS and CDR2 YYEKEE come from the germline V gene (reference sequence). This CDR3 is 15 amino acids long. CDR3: CASSLEDRDTGELFF. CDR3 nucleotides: TGTGCCAGCAGCTTGGAGGACAGGGACACCGGGGAGCTGTTTTTT.

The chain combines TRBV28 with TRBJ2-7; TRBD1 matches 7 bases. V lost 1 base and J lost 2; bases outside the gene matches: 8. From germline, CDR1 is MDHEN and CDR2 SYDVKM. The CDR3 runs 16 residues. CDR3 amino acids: CASSLFGKGATYEQYF. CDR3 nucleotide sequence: TGTGCCAGCAGTTTATTCGGAAAGGGGGCAACCTACGAGCAGTACTTC.

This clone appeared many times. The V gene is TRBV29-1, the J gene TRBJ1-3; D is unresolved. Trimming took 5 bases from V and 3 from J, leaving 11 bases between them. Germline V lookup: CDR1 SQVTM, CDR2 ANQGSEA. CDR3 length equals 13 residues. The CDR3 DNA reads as TGCAGCGTTATTGGACTCGTTGGAAACACCATATATTTT. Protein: CSVIGLVGNTIYF.

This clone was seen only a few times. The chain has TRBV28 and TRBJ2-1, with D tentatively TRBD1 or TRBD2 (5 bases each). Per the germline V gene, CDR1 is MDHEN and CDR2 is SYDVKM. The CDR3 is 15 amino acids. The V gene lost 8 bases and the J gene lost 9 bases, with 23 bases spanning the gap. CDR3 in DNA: TGTGCCAGCTCGGGACCCATTTTTACCCACAGTGAGCAGTTCTTC. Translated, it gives CASSGPIFTHSEQFF.

The CDR3 protein is CATFPQGGGITEAFF. The CDR3 bases are TGTGCCACCTTCCCCCAGGGAGGTGGGATCACTGAAGCTTTCTTT. This chain uses TRBV6-1 with TRBJ1-1; perhaps TRBD1 as D (5 bases). Germline CDR1 reads MNHNS; CDR2 reads SASEGT. V was cut by 10 bases and J by 4 bases, with 22 bases left in between. The CDR3 spans 15 residues.

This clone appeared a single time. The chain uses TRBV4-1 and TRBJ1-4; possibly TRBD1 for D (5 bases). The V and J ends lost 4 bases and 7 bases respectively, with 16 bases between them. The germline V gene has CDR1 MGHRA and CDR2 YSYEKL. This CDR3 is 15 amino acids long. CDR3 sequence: CASSRVQELGEKLFF. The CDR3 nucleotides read TGCGCCAGCAGCCGAGTACAGGAGCTGGGTGAAAAACTGTTTTTT.

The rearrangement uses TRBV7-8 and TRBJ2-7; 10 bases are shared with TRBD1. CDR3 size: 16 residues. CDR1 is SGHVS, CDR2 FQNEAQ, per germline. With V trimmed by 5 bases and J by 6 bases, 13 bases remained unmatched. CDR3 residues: CASSPMRDRGFSEQYF. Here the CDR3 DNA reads TGTGCCAGCAGCCCTATGAGGGACAGGGGATTTAGCGAGCAGTACTTC. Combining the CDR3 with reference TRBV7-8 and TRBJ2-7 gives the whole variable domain GAGVSQSPRYKVAKRGQDVALRCDPISGHVSLFWYQQALGQGPEFLTYFQNEAQLDKSGLPSDRFFAERPEGSVSTLKIQRTQQEDSAVYLCASSPMRDRGFSEQYFGPGTRLTVT.

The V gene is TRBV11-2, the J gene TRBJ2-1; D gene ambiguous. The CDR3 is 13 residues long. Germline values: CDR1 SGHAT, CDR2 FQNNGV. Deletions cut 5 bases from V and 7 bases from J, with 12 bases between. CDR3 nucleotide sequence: TGTGCCAGCAGCCTTTTTTTTGGGAATGAGCAGTTCTTC. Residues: CASSLFFGNEQFF.

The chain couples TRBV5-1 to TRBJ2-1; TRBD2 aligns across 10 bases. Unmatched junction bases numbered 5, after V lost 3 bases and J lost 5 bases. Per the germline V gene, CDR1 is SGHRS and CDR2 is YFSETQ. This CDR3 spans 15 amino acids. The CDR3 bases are TGCGCCAGCAGCTCCACTAGCGGGATAAACAATGAGCAGTTCTTC. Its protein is CASSSTSGINNEQFF.

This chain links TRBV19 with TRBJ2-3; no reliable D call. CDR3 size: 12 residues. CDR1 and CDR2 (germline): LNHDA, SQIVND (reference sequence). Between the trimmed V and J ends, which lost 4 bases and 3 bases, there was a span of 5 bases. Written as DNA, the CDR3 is TGTGCCAGTAGTAGTCTTACAGATACGCAGTATTTT. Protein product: CASSSLTDTQYF.

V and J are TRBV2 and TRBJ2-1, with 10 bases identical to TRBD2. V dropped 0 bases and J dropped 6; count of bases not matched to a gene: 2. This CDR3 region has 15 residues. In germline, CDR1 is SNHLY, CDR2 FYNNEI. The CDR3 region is CASSEALAGVNEQFF. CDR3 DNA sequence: TGTGCCAGCAGTGAAGCGCTAGCGGGAGTCAATGAGCAGTTCTTC.

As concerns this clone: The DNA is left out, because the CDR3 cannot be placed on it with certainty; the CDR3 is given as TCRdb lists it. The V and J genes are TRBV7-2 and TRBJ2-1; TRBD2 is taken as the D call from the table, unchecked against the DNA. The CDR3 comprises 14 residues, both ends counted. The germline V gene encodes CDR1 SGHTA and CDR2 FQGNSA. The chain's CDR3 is CASSLWGIGSGSFF.

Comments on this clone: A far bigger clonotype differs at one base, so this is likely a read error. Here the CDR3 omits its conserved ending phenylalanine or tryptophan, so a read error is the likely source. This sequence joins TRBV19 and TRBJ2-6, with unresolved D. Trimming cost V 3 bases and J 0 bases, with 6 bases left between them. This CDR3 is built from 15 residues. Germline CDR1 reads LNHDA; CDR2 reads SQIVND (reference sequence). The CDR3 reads CASSIHYSGANVLTL. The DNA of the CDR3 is TGTGCCAGTAGTATCCATTACTCTGGGGCCAACGTCCTGACTTTA.

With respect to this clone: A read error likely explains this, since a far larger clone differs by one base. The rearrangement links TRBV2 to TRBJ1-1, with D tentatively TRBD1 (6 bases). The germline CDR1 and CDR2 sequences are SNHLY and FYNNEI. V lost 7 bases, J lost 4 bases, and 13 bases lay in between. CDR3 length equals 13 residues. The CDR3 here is CASNPGDGTEAFF. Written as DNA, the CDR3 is TGTGCCAGCAATCCAGGGGATGGCACTGAAGCTTTCTTT.

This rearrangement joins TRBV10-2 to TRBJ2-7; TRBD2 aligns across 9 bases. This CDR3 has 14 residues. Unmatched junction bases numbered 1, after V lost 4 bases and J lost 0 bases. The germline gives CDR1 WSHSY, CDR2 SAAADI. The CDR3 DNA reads TGCGCCAGCAGTGGACTAGCGGACTCCTACGAGCAGTACTTC. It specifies CASSGLADSYEQYF.

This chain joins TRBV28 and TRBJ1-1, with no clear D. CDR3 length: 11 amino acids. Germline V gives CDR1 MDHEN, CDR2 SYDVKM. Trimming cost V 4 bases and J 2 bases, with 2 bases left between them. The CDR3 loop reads CASSSNTEAFF. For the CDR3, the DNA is TGTGCCAGCAGTTCCAACACTGAAGCTTTCTTT.

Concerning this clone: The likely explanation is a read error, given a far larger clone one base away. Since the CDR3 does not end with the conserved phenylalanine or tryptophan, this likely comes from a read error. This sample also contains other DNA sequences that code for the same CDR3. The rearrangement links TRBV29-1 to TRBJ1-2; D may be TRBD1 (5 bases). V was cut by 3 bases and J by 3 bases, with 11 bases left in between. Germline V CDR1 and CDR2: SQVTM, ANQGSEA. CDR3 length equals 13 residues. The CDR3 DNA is TGCAGCGTTGACGCAGGGAAGTACTATGGCTACACCTTA. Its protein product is CSVDAGKYYGYTL.

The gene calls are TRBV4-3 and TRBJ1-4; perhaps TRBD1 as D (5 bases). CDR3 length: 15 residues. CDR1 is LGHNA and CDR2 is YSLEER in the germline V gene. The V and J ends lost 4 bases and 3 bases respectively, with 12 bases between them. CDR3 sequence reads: CASSRLRAANEKLFF. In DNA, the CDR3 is TGCGCCAGCAGCCGCCTCAGGGCTGCTAATGAAAAACTGTTTTTT.

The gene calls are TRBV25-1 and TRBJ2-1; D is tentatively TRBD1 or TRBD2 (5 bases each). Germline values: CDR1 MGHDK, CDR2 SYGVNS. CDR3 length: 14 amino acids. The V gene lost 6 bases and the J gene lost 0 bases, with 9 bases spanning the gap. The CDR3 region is CASRPGTSYNEQFF. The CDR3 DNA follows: TGTGCCAGCAGACCAGGGACCTCCTACAATGAGCAGTTCTTC.

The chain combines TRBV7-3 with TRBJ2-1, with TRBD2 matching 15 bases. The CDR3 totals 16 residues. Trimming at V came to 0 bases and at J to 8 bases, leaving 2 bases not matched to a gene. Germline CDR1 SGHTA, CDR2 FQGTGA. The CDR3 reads CASSLTRTSGRDEQFF. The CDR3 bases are TGTGCCAGCAGCTTAACGCGGACTAGCGGGAGGGATGAGCAGTTCTTC.

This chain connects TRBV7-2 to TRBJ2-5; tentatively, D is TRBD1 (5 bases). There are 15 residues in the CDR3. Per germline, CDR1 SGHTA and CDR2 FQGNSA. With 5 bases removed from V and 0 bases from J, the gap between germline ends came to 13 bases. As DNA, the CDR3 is TGTGCCAGCAGCCTCCGGGCAGGGCACCAAGAGACCCAGTACTTC. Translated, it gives CASSLRAGHQETQYF.

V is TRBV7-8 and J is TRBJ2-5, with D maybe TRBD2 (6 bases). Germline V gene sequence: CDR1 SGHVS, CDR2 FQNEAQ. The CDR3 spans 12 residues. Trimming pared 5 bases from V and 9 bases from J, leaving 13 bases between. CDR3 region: CASSAPAGSQYF. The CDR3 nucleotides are TGTGCCAGCAGCGCACCAGCGGGCTCCCAGTACTTC.

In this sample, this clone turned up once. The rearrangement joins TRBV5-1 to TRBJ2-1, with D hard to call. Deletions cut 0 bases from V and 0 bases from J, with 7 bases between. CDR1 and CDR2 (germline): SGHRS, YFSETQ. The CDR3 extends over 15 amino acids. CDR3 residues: CASSLEGTSYNEQFF. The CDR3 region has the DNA TGCGCCAGCAGCTTGGAAGGCACCTCCTACAATGAGCAGTTCTTC.